A selection of T cell receptor beta chains follows, all from one sample in a study of T-cell memory formation after mild COVID-19. TCRdb analysed the 5' RACE reads with MiXCR anew, one entry per CDR3 protein. This sample has approximately 110,000 distinct CDR3 sequences; about 20% occur once, and the top ten carry around 41%. Material: PBMCs or a T cell subset sorted from them (not recorded which). Receptors were obtained from a young man who had mild COVID-19 (a few samples of this study predate the infection). Cell type and time point are not known. Both conserved end residues are part of each CDR3. The order of the fields is clone size, V gene, J gene, D gene, CDR3 protein, CDR3 DNA. A D gene is named only where the DNA matches it firmly. Rows may omit the clone size; those that give it use once, few, many or a size class.

>NA|TRBV5-1|TRBJ1-5|NA
CASSLSGQGNQPQHF
TGCGCCAGCAGCTTGTCCGGGCAAGGCAATCAGCCCCAGCATTTT
>few|TRBV4-1|TRBJ2-1|TRBD2
CASSQDLAGGRDEQFF
TGCGCCAGCAGCCAAGATCTAGCGGGGGGCCGGGATGAGCAGTTCTTC
>few|TRBV6-5|TRBJ1-4|NA
CASSSGASGEKLFF
TGTGCCAGCAGTTCGGGGGCTTCTGGAGAAAAACTGTTTTTT
>NA|TRBV7-2|TRBJ2-2|NA
CASSLYGAGTGELFF
TGTGCCAGCAGCTTATACGGGGCGGGGACCGGGGAGCTGTTTTTT
>NA|TRBV9|TRBJ1-5|TRBD1
CASSDRQGGQPQHF
TGTGCCAGCAGCGACCGACAGGGGGGTCAGCCCCAGCATTTT
>NA|TRBV7-2|TRBJ2-6|NA
CASSHWSSGANVLTF
TGTGCCAGCAGCCATTGGAGCTCTGGGGCCAACGTCCTGACTTTC
>few|TRBV7-8|TRBJ2-3|TRBD2
CASSLTSGGPDTQYF
TGTGCCAGCAGCTTAACTAGCGGGGGACCAGATACGCAGTATTTT
>NA|TRBV9|TRBJ1-2|NA
CASSAAPGGDGYTF
TGTGCCAGCAGCGCCGCCCCGGGGGGAGATGGCTACACCTTC
>NA|TRBV11-2|TRBJ2-1|NA
CASSLQDDPYNEQFF
TGTGCCAGCAGCCTACAGGACGATCCCTACAATGAGCAGTTCTTC
>few|TRBV12-3/TRBV12-4|TRBJ1-2|NA
CASSFPGGGHGYTF
TGTGCCAGCAGTTTCCCGGGAGGTGGGCATGGCTACACCTTC
>NA|TRBV27|TRBJ1-1|NA
CASSLGGAATSAFF
TGTGCCAGCAGTTTGGGCGGGGCGGCGACCAGCGCTTTCTTT
>few|TRBV20-1|TRBJ2-1|TRBD1
CSASRATGVALYNEQFF
TGCAGTGCTAGTCGGGCGACAGGGGTAGCGTTGTACAATGAGCAGTTCTTC
>NA|TRBV2|TRBJ2-5|NA
CASDRDATRETQYF
TGTGCCAGTGACCGGGACGCTACTCGAGAGACCCAGTACTTC
>few|TRBV7-9|TRBJ1-6|NA
CASSTVPFFSPLHF
TGTGCCAGCAGTACAGTGCCTTTTTTCTCACCCCTCCACTTT
>NA|TRBV29-1|TRBJ1-4|NA
CSVDGENEKLFF
TGCAGCGTGGACGGCGAAAATGAAAAACTGTTTTTT
>many|TRBV4-3|TRBJ1-1|NA
CASSQDRGNTEAFF
TGCGCCAGCAGCCAAGATAGAGGGAACACTGAAGCTTTCTTT